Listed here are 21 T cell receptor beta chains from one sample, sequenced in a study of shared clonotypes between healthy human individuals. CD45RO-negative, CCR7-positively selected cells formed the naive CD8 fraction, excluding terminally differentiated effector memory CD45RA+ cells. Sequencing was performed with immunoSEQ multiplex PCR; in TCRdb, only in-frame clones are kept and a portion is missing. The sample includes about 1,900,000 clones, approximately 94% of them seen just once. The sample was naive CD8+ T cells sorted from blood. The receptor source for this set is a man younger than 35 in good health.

This CDR3 reads CASSPSHRATFF. CDR3 sequence (DNA): TGTGCCAGCAGCCCAAGCCACAGGGCAACTTTCTTT. The chain couples TRBV14 to TRBJ1-1, with a tentative D call TRBD1 (6 bases). This CDR3 is built from 12 residues. The V end was cut by 4 bases, the J end by 12 bases, with 15 bases between. Germline CDR1 and CDR2: SGHDN and FVKESK.

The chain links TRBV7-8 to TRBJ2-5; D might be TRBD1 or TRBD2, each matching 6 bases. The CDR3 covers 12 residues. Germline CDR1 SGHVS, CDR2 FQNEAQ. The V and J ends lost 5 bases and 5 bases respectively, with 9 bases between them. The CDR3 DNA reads TGTGCCAGCAGCGGGGGGCGGGAGACCCAGTACTTC. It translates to CASSGGRETQYF.

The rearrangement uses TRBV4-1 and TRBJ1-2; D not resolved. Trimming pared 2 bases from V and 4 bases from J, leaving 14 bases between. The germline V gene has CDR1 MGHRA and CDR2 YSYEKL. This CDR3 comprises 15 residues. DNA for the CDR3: TGCGCCAGCAGCCAAATAACTGTGGGTGGCTATGGCTACACCTTC. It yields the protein CASSQITVGGYGYTF.

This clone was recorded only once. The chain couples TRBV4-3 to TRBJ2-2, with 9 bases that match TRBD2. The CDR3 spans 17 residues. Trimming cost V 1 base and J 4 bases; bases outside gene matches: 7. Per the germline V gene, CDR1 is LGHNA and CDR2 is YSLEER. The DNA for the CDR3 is TGCGCCAGCAGCCAAGTCGAGCGGGAGGACACCACCGGGGAGCTGTTTTTT. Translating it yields CASSQVEREDTTGELFF.

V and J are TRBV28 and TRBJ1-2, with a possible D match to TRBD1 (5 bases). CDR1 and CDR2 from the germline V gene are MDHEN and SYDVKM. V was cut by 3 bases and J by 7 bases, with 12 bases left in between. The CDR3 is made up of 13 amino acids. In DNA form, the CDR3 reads TGTGCCAGCAGTTTCCCCGGGGGTCTTGGCTACACCTTC. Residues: CASSFPGGLGYTF.

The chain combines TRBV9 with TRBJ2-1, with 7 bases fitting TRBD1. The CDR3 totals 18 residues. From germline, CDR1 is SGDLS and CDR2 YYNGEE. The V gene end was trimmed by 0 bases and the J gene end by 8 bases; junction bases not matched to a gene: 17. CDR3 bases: TGTGCCAGCAGCGTAGTCGGTAGGGGGCTGACGAGGATCGATGAGCAGTTCTTC. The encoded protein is CASSVVGRGLTRIDEQFF.

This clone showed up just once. For the CDR3, the DNA is TGTGCCAGCAGCGTAGCAGGAGGGGACTGGGAGACCCAGTACTTC. This gives the protein CASSVAGGDWETQYF. The chain recombines TRBV9 with TRBJ2-5, with TRBD2 as a possible D gene (6 bases). V dropped 0 bases and J dropped 5 bases, with 14 bases sitting between them. The germline V gene has CDR1 SGDLS and CDR2 YYNGEE. This CDR3 spans 15 amino acids.

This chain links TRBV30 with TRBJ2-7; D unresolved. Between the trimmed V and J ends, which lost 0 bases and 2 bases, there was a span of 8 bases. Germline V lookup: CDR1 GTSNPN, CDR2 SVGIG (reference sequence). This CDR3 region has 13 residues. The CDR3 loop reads CAWSVASTYEQYF. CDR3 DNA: TGTGCCTGGAGTGTCGCCTCAACCTACGAGCAGTACTTC.

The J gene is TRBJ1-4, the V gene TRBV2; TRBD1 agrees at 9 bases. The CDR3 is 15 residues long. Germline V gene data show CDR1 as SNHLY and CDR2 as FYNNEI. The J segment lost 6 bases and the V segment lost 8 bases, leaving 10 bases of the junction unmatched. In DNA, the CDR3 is TGTGCCAGCGGGACAGGGCCGTTGTCGGATGAAAAACTGTTTTTT. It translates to CASGTGPLSDEKLFF.

The CDR3 region is CASSSSGGDIETQYF. The CDR3 bases are TGTGCCAGCAGCTCTAGCGGGGGGGACATAGAGACCCAGTACTTC. The chain carries TRBV4-2 and TRBJ2-5; 12 bases agree with TRBD2. The CDR3 has 15 residues. The trim removed 5 bases at V and 4 bases at J, leaving 5 bases unmatched. From germline, CDR1 is LGHNA and CDR2 YNFKEQ.

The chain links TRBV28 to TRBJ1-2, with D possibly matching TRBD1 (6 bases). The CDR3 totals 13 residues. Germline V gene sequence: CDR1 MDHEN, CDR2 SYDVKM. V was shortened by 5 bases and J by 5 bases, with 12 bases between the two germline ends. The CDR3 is CASSLYTGYGYTF. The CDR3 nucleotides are TGTGCCAGCAGTCTATATACAGGGTATGGCTACACCTTC.

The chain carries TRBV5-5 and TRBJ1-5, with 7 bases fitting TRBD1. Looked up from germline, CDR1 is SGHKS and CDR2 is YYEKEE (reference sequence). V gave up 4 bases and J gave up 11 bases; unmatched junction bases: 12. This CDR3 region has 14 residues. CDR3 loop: CASSIGTAGGTQHF. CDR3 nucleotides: TGTGCCAGCAGCATAGGGACAGCCGGAGGGACCCAGCATTTT.

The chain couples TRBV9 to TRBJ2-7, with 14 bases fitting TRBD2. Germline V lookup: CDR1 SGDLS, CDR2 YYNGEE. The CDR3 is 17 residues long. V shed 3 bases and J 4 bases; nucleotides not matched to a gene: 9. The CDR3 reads CASSAYGLAGGKYEQYF. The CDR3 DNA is TGTGCCAGCAGCGCATACGGACTAGCGGGGGGTAAGTACGAGCAGTACTTC. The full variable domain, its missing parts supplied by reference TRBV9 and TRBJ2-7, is DSGVTQTPKHLITATGQRVTLRCSPRSGDLSVYWYQQSLDQGLQFLIQYYNGEERAKGNILERFSAQQFPDLHSELNLSSLELGDSALYFCASSAYGLAGGKYEQYFGPGTRLTVT.

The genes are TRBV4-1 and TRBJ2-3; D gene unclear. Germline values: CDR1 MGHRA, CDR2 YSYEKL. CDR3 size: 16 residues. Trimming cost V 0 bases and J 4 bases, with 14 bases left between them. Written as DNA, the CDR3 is TGCGCCAGCAGCCAAGATTGGCTAGTGGGGTCAGATACGCAGTATTTT. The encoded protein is CASSQDWLVGSDTQYF.

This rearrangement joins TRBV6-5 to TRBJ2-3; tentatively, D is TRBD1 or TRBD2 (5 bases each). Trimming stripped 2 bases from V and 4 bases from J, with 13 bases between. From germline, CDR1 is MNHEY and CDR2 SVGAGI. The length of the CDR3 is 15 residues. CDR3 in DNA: TGTGCCAGCAGTTACGAGGGACCCCTGTCAGATACGCAGTATTTT. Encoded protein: CASSYEGPLSDTQYF.

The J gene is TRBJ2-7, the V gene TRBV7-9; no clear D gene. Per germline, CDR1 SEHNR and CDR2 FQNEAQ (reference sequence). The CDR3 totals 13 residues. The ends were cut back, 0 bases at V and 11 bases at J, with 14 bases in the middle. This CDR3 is CASSLAGSDSEYF. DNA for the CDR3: TGTGCCAGCAGCTTAGCCGGGTCAGATTCGGAGTACTTC.

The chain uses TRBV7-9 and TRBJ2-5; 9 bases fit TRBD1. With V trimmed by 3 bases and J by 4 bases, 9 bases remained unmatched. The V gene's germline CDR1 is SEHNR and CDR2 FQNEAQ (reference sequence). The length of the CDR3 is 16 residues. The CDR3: CASSFTGGEQRETQYF. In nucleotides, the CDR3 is TGTGCCAGCAGCTTTACAGGGGGCGAGCAAAGAGAGACCCAGTACTTC.

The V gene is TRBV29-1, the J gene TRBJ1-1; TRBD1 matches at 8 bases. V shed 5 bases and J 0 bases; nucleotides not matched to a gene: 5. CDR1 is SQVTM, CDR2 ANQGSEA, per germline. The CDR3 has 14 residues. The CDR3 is CSVLTGVMNTEAFF. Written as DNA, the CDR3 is TGCAGCGTTCTGACAGGGGTTATGAACACTGAAGCTTTCTTT.

CDR3 bases: TGTGCCAGCAGTTTTACAATTTCAGATACGCAGTATTTT. Translation: CASSFTISDTQYF. The chain employs TRBV27 and TRBJ2-3, with D unclear. The V end lost 3 bases, the J end lost 4 bases, and 8 bases lay between the germline ends. The V gene's germline CDR1 is MNHEY and CDR2 SMNVEV (reference sequence). The CDR3 extends over 13 amino acids.

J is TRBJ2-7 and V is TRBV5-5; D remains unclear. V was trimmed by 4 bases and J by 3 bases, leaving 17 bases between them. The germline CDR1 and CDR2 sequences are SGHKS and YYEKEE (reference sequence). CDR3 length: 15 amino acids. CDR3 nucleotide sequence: TGTGCCAGCAGCAAGTTTGTCCTCGGGTACTACGAGCAGTACTTC. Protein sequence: CASSKFVLGYYEQYF. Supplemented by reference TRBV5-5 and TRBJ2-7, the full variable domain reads DAGVTQSPTHLIKTRGQQVTLRCSPISGHKSVSWYQQVLGQGPQFIFQYYEKEERGRGNFPDRFSARQFPNYSSELNVNALLLGDSALYLCASSKFVLGYYEQYFGPGTRLTVT.

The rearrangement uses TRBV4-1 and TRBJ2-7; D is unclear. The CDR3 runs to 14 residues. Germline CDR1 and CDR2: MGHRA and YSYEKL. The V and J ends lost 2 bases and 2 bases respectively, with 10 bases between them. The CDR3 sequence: CASSQLRTTYEQYF. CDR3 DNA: TGCGCCAGCAGCCAATTGCGGACGACCTACGAGCAGTACTTC.